Listed below are T cell receptor beta chains from one sample, sequenced in a study of tumor-infiltrating lymphocytes in primary liver carcinoma. MiXCR, run by TCRdb on the multiplex PCR reads, gives a single entry per CDR3 protein. The sample holds about 84,000 distinct CDR3 sequences, over 60% seen once. The sample taken for sequencing was liver tumor tissue from sampling region 1. These receptors all stem from a man in his forties with primary liver carcinoma and hepatitis B virus infection. Both conserved end residues are part of each CDR3. The D gene is left open where the match is weak. Clone size is stated in some rows and not others, as once, few, many or a class when expanded.

V	size	length	D	J	CDR3	DNA
TRBV6-6	NA	15	NA	TRBJ2-7	CASSYHLVSSYEQYF	TGTGCCAGCAGTTATCACCTGGTCAGCTCCTACGAGCAGTACTTC
TRBV12-3/TRBV12-4	once	16	TRBD1	TRBJ2-7	CASRLGTGTGRYEQYF	TGTGCCAGCAGATTAGGAACCGGGACAGGGAGATACGAACAGTACTTC
TRBV11-2	medium-sized	15	NA	TRBJ1-1	CASQKTHLAYTEAFF	TGTGCCAGCCAGAAGACCCACCTAGCTTACACTGAAGCTTTCTTT
TRBV11-2	NA	20	TRBD1	TRBJ1-3	CVSSSSLRGQVVSSGNTIYF	TGTGTCAGCAGCTCCTCCCTCCGGGGACAGGTTGTCAGTTCTGGAAACACCATATATTTT
TRBV10-1	NA	12	NA	TRBJ1-4	CARNDGQGKLFF	TGCGCCAGAAACGACGGGCAGGGAAAACTGTTTTTT
TRBV11-2	NA	14	NA	TRBJ1-2	CTSSPADRDYDYTF	TGTACCAGCAGCCCAGCCGATAGGGACTATGACTACACCTTC
TRBV4-2	NA	16	TRBD2	TRBJ2-1	CACSQVGGSTYNEQFF	TGTGCCTGCAGTCAAGTGGGCGGGAGTACCTACAATGAGCAGTTCTTC
TRBV6-1	once	13	NA	TRBJ2-7	CAISGWVFYEEYF	TGTGCCATCAGTGGATGGGTTTTCTACGAGGAGTACTTC
TRBV11-1	NA	13	NA	TRBJ2-2	CASSFWDTGELFF	TGTGCCAGCAGCTTTTGGGACACCGGGGAGCTGTTTTTT
TRBV29-1	NA	14	NA	TRBJ1-1	CIAQKLTREGEAFF	TGCATCGCCCAGAAGCTGACCCGGGAAGGTGAAGCTTTCTTT
TRBV10-3	many	13	NA	TRBJ2-5	CAIRQDFQETQYF	TGTGCCATCAGACAGGACTTTCAAGAGACCCAGTACTTC
TRBV6-1	NA	16	NA	TRBJ1-1	CTGSEALGRGPVEAFF	TGTACCGGCAGTGAAGCGCTGGGGCGGGGGCCTGTTGAAGCTTTCTTT
TRBV4-1	NA	16	NA	TRBJ2-7	CASSRDFSGSPYEHYF	TGCGCCAGCAGCCGAGATTTTAGCGGAAGCCCCTACGAGCATTACTTC
TRBV7-8	NA	16	NA	TRBJ2-1	CASSLEGNDPRGQQFF	TGTGCCAGCAGTTTAGAGGGGAACGACCCCCGAGGTCAGCAGTTCTTC
TRBV11-2	NA	16	TRBD2	TRBJ2-5	CTSSLVPASGQETQYF	TGTACCAGCAGCCTAGTCCCGGCTAGCGGCCAAGAGACCCAGTACTTC
TRBV6-2/TRBV6-3	NA	14	TRBD1	TRBJ2-7	CASTGDRGLYEQYF	TGTGCCAGCACCGGGGACAGGGGACTCTACGAGCAGTACTTC
TRBV12-3/TRBV12-4	once	14	TRBD2	TRBJ2-1	CASIGLAGLGDQFF	TGTGCCAGCATTGGATTAGCGGGGCTTGGTGATCAGTTCTTC
TRBV6-5	NA	15	NA	TRBJ1-5	CVSSRTSGGTQPQHF	TGTGTCAGCAGTCGGACGTCCGGAGGGACTCAGCCCCAGCATTTT
TRBV5-1	NA	14	NA	TRBJ2-1	CASSFRRGIDEQFF	TGCGCCAGCAGCTTCCGTCGCGGGATTGATGAGCAGTTCTTC
TRBV2	NA	16	NA	TRBJ1-4	CASSETTAATNEKVLF	TGTGCCAGCAGTGAAACGACAGCTGCAACTAATGAAAAAGTGTTATTT
TRBV7-8	NA	12	NA	TRBJ2-5	CASSLSQESQYF	TGTGCCAGCAGCCTATCTCAAGAGAGCCAGTACTTC
TRBV7-9	once	14	NA	TRBJ2-3	CAGSLNSVPDTQYF	TGTGCCGGCAGCTTGAACAGTGTGCCAGATACGCAGTATTTT
TRBV2	NA	12	NA	TRBJ2-5	CASDMFQETQCF	TGTGCCAGCGACATGTTTCAAGAGACCCAGTGCTTC
TRBV7-8	once	15	TRBD1	TRBJ1-2	CASSPRTGVSYGYTF	TGTGCCAGCAGCCCTCGGACAGGAGTGAGTTATGGCTACACCTTC
TRBV11-2	NA	15	NA	TRBJ2-2	CASSLGASNTVELLF	TGTGCCAGCAGCCTTGGGGCCTCGAACACCGTGGAGCTGCTTTTT
TRBV11-1	NA	14	NA	TRBJ2-4	CASSRDGVADTQYF	TGTGCCAGCAGCCGTGATGGGGTAGCGGACACTCAGTACTTC
TRBV4-1	NA	15	TRBD2	TRBJ2-2	CAGGEGGGYTGELFF	TGCGCCGGCGGAGAGGGCGGGGGATACACCGGGGAGCTGTTTTTT
TRBV12-3/TRBV12-4	few	17	TRBD2	TRBJ2-1	CASTTDWGGLTGEEQFW	TGTGCCAGCACCACGGACTGGGGGGGTCTGACTGGGGAAGAGCAGTTCTGG
TRBV12-3/TRBV12-4	NA	12	TRBD1	TRBJ2-7	CASHDRAYEQYF	TGTGCCAGCCACGACAGGGCCTACGAGCAGTACTTT
TRBV11-2	NA	14	TRBD2	TRBJ2-1	CASSTAGNLNEQFF	TGTGCCAGCAGCACAGCGGGAAATCTCAATGAGCAGTTCTTC
TRBV20-1	NA	14	NA	TRBJ2-7	CSAPNRRGSDEQYF	TGCAGTGCACCGAACAGGAGGGGAAGCGACGAGCAGTACTTC
TRBV10-3	medium-sized	11	NA	TRBJ2-5	CAISWGETQYF	TGTGCCATCAGTTGGGGGGAGACCCAGTACTTC
TRBV7-2	once	15	NA	TRBJ1-2	CAKSSTQGDGYGYTF	TGTGCCAAGAGCTCGACGCAGGGAGATGGCTATGGCTACACCTTC
TRBV6-2/TRBV6-3	NA	15	NA	TRBJ2-1	CASSYAGMFCNEQFF	TGTGCCAGCAGCTACGCTGGGATGTTTTGCAATGAGCAGTTCTTC
TRBV12-3/TRBV12-4	NA	11	NA	TRBJ2-7	CASSPRYEEYF	TGTGCCAGCAGTCCTCGCTATGAGGAGTACTTC
TRBV6-5	NA	12	NA	TRBJ2-2	CASRERGEEPFF	TGTGCCAGCAGGGAGAGGGGCGAGGAGCCGTTTTTT
TRBV29-1	NA	11	NA	TRBJ1-2	CSAGVHYGYTF	TGCAGTGCAGGCGTACATTATGGCTACACCTTC
TRBV7-2	NA	14	TRBD2	TRBJ2-7	CAGSWTSGTYEQYF	TGTGCCGGTAGCTGGACTAGCGGGACCTACGAGCAGTACTTC
TRBV28	NA	13	NA	TRBJ2-3	CASSHGLTDTQYF	TGTGCCAGCAGTCACGGACTCACAGATACACAGTATTTT
TRBV29-1	NA	16	TRBD1	TRBJ2-1	CSVEWDRIGSYNEQLF	TGCAGCGTTGAATGGGACAGGATTGGATCTTACAATGAGCAGCTATTC
TRBV11-2	NA	18	TRBD2	TRBJ2-7	CASGLSVGLAGGGYERYF	TGTGCCAGCGGCCTATCCGTTGGACTAGCGGGAGGGGGGTACGAGCGGTACTTC